In its sample, the clone carrying this TCR beta chain was seen once. Its antigen remains unidentified. The sample belongs to a study of cytomegalovirus exposure and HLA in healthy donors. This CDR3 is built from 18 residues. V dropped 5 bases and J dropped 2 bases, with 19 bases sitting between them. Per the germline V gene, CDR1 is SGHTA and CDR2 is FQGTGA. The PCR had 60 Vbeta and 13 Jbeta primers. In the original analysis: There were tens of millions of unique TCR beta chains by a later count, and 10 million to 12 million of them were shared. Sequenced by immunoSEQ multiplex PCR; TCRdb stores in-frame clones only, minus some. The V and J calls and clone size are taken from that table; D and trimming were inferred from the DNA. The repertoire includes fewer than 150,000 clones, under 85% of them detected once, and around 2.9% sits in the top ten. Study-wide results and caveats: Within a later analysis, the majority of CMV-associated TCR beta chains appeared HLA-restricted. Data from an earlier analysis indicated that most TCR beta V segments were productive either about 90% or about 30% of the time. Reported performance of the classifier showed diagnosis of cytomegalovirus status with high specificity and sensitivity.

The sequenced sample consisted of PBMCs. The clonotype was recovered from a man younger than 45 in good health and CMV-seronegative. This sequence joins TRBV7-3 and TRBJ2-6, with D possibly TRBD1 on 6 matching bases. In DNA, the CDR3 is TGTGCCAGCAGCGTCGTTCCGGGACAAAGGACTGGGGCCAACGTCCTGACTTTC. This gives the protein CASSVVPGQRTGANVLTF.